This TCR beta chain derives from a study of T cells in Graves' hyperthyroidism and ophthalmopathy. RNA transcripts were the template for amplifying TCR beta CDR3 regions. The HTBI primer set was used in a first-round RT-PCR of the TCR CDR3. TCRdb re-called the multiplex PCR reads with MiXCR, one entry per CDR3 protein. The table shows 300,000 to 450,000 distinct CDR3 sequences, with roughly 14% occurring only once. Study-wide points: A median about 7 months before onset, the model predicted ophthalmopathy.

Looked up from germline, CDR1 is DFQATT and CDR2 is SNEGSKA (reference sequence). The CDR3 is 13 amino acids. Trimming pared 4 bases from V and 2 bases from J, leaving 12 bases between. At least ten counts were recorded for this clonotype. Antigen specificity is unknown. The chain uses TRBV20-1 and TRBJ2-7, with D perhaps given as TRBD1 or TRBD2 (5 bases each). This TCR was recovered from a woman aged 18 to 35 with Graves' hyperthyroidism that later progressed to Graves' ophthalmopathy. The specimen was blood. CDR3 in amino acids: CSATPGTAYEQYF. The DNA of the CDR3 is TGCAGTGCTACCCCCGGGACCGCCTACGAGCAGTACTTC.